These 25 T cell receptor beta chains were all obtained from the same sample, sequenced in a study of shared clonotypes between healthy human individuals. Measured with immunoSEQ multiplex PCR; TCRdb has only the in-frame clones, and not every one. The table lists roughly 2,500,000 clones, 93% of them singletons. The sequenced material came from naive CD4+ T cells from PBMCs. This sample's subset: CD45RA+ positively selected. These receptor sequences come from a young man in good health. Some clones in this sample may be carry-over from other donors' samples.

The chain combines TRBV29-1 with TRBJ2-7; tentatively, D is TRBD2 (6 bases). The V and J ends lost 7 bases and 2 bases respectively, with 21 bases between them. This CDR3 comprises 15 residues. Germline V gene lookup returns CDR1 SQVTM and CDR2 ANQGSEA. The CDR3 region is CSGGESAGKPYEQYF. The CDR3 nucleotides read TGCAGCGGCGGCGAATCTGCGGGGAAGCCCTACGAGCAGTACTTC.

The chain employs TRBV4-1 and TRBJ1-6; tentatively, D is TRBD1 (5 bases). Germline CDR1 is MGHRA and CDR2 is YSYEKL. Trimming removed 0 bases at V and 7 bases at J, with 7 bases between. This CDR3 spans 14 amino acids. The DNA of the CDR3 is TGCGCCAGCAGCCAAGATCCAGGGAATTCACCCCTCCACTTT. Its protein is CASSQDPGNSPLHF.

This chain connects TRBV7-3 to TRBJ1-2; D gene uncertain. V was clipped by 4 bases and J by 4 bases, with 4 bases between them. The CDR3 covers 11 residues. The germline gives CDR1 SGHTA, CDR2 FQGTGA. The CDR3 protein is CASSSRYGYTF. In DNA, the CDR3 is TGTGCCAGCAGCTCCCGCTATGGCTACACCTTC.

The chain combines TRBV9 with TRBJ1-2; 9 bases are shared with TRBD1. Looked up from germline, CDR1 is SGDLS and CDR2 is YYNGEE. The CDR3 length is 15 residues. J gave up 13 bases and V 3 bases, and 16 bases lay outside the gene matches. The CDR3 DNA sequence: TGTGCCAGCAGCGCGATTACCGGGACAGGGTCTATAGGCACCTTC. Translation: CASSAITGTGSIGTF.

The rearrangement uses TRBV28 and TRBJ2-4; tentatively, D is TRBD2 (5 bases). This CDR3 has 13 residues. V was clipped by 2 bases and J by 8 bases, with 10 bases between them. The germline CDR1 and CDR2 sequences are MDHEN and SYDVKM. The CDR3: CASSLAGIDIQYF. CDR3 sequence (DNA): TGTGCCAGCAGTTTAGCCGGGATTGACATTCAGTACTTC.

The chain recombines TRBV5-1 with TRBJ2-6; 9 bases match TRBD1. The V gene's germline CDR1 is SGHRS and CDR2 YFSETQ. With 1 base clipped from V and 2 bases from J, the junction kept 7 bases outside the gene matches. The CDR3 sequence is 18 residues long. The CDR3 sequence is CASSLQGQGVTGANVLTF. CDR3 coding DNA: TGCGCCAGCAGCTTGCAGGGACAGGGCGTCACTGGGGCCAACGTCCTGACTTTC.

The chain employs TRBV7-6 and TRBJ2-7; D may be TRBD1 (6 bases). This CDR3 has 18 amino acids. Per germline, CDR1 SGHVS and CDR2 FNYEAQ. Trimming took 1 base from V and 0 from J, leaving 19 bases between them. In nucleotides, the CDR3 is TGTGCCAGCAGCTTAGTTTCCCCCCAAAGGGGGTACTCCTACGAGCAGTACTTC. Its translation is CASSLVSPQRGYSYEQYF.

A few counts support this clone. The V and J genes are TRBV9 and TRBJ1-1, with D unresolved. The CDR3 consists of 15 residues. V lost 1 base, J lost 1 base, and 11 bases lay in between. Germline CDR1 reads SGDLS; CDR2 reads YYNGEE. CDR3 bases: TGTGCCAGCAGCGTATCAGGCCCAGGGAACACTGAAGCTTTCTTT. Encoded protein: CASSVSGPGNTEAFF. The full variable domain, with the rest looked up from reference TRBV9 and TRBJ1-1, is DSGVTQTPKHLITATGQRVTLRCSPRSGDLSVYWYQQSLDQGLQFLIQYYNGEERAKGNILERFSAQQFPDLHSELNLSSLELGDSALYFCASSVSGPGNTEAFFGQGTRLTVV.

V gene TRBV6-1 combines with J gene TRBJ2-5; either TRBD1 or TRBD2 may fit D (7 bases each). The CDR3 is 13 amino acids. The V and J ends lost 5 bases and 10 bases respectively, with 17 bases between them. Germline V CDR1 and CDR2: MNHNS, SASEGT. The CDR3 loop is CASSLTGEGGQYF. The CDR3, as DNA: TGTGCCAGCAGTCTAACAGGGGAGGGGGGCCAGTACTTC.

The chain employs TRBV5-6 and TRBJ2-7; 10 bases agree with TRBD2. Looked up from germline, CDR1 is SGHDT and CDR2 is YYEEEE. With 0 bases clipped from V and 4 bases from J, the junction kept 10 bases outside the gene matches. The CDR3 totals 17 residues. Written as DNA, the CDR3 is TGTGCCAGCAGCTTGGGGGGAGCGGGAGGGCCGTATTACGAGCAGTACTTC. Its protein is CASSLGGAGGPYYEQYF.

This chain links TRBV6-5 with TRBJ1-4; D is perhaps TRBD1 (6 bases). CDR1 and CDR2 (germline): MNHEY, SVGAGI. There are 15 residues in the CDR3. The germline V and J ends were trimmed by 6 bases and 0 bases, with 11 bases remaining between them. CDR3 amino acids: CASRPEGATNEKLFF. The CDR3 DNA is TGTGCCAGCAGACCCGAGGGGGCAACTAATGAAAAACTGTTTTTT.

The V and J genes are TRBV5-8 and TRBJ2-3; D remains ambiguous. Deletions cut 2 bases from V and 0 bases from J, with 13 bases between. This CDR3 is built from 16 residues. Germline V lookup: CDR1 SGHTS, CDR2 YDEGEE. In nucleotides, the CDR3 is TGTGCCAGCAGCTTCCGGGCCTCTTCTAGCACAGATACGCAGTATTTT. Its protein is CASSFRASSSTDTQYF.

This chain connects TRBV30 to TRBJ2-3; D uncertain. From germline, CDR1 is GTSNPN and CDR2 SVGIG (reference sequence). This CDR3 comprises 12 residues. Trimming removed 5 bases at V and 0 bases at J, with 6 bases between. As DNA, the CDR3 is TGTGCCTGGCCTAGAAGCACAGATACGCAGTATTTT. It is translated as CAWPRSTDTQYF.

The chain has TRBV28 and TRBJ2-1, with TRBD2 matching over 8 bases. From germline, CDR1 is MDHEN and CDR2 SYDVKM. With V trimmed by 6 bases and J by 9 bases, 13 bases remained unmatched. CDR3 length: 15 amino acids. Written as DNA, the CDR3 is TGTGCCAGCAGGGGTCAGGGCGGGAGGCCCAGTGAGCAGTTCTTC. It yields the protein CASRGQGGRPSEQFF.

The chain is built from TRBV10-3 and TRBJ1-1; TRBD1 matches at 9 bases. The CDR3 contains 14 residues. The V segment lost 6 bases and the J segment 0 bases; nucleotides outside the gene matches: 2. Germline V gene lookup returns CDR1 ENHRY and CDR2 SYGVKD. For the CDR3, the DNA is TGTGCCATCAGAGGGACAGGGATGAACACTGAAGCTTTCTTT. Amino acid sequence: CAIRGTGMNTEAFF.

This chain uses TRBV4-1 with TRBJ2-1; D is possibly TRBD1 (5 bases). Looked up from germline, CDR1 is MGHRA and CDR2 is YSYEKL. The CDR3 has 14 residues. V was shortened by 3 bases and J by 11 bases, with 17 bases between the two germline ends. The CDR3 loop reads CASSHPPQGSKQFF. The CDR3 nucleotides are TGCGCCAGCAGCCACCCCCCTCAGGGTAGCAAGCAGTTCTTC.

The CDR3 DNA reads TGTGCCAGCTCACTAGGACAGCAAAACATTCAGTACTTC. It specifies CASSLGQQNIQYF. This chain links TRBV18 with TRBJ2-4, with a tentative D call TRBD1 (6 bases). CDR1 and CDR2 from the germline V gene are KGHSH and LQKENI. This CDR3 comprises 13 residues. The V end lost 4 bases, the J end lost 5 bases, and 9 bases lay between the germline ends.

Notes on this clone: This sample includes further DNA sequences coding for the same CDR3. The CDR3: CASRRDSTYEQYF. The CDR3 DNA is TGTGCCAGCAGGCGGGACAGCACCTACGAGCAGTACTTC. The chain couples TRBV28 to TRBJ2-7, with D tentatively TRBD1 (7 bases). The CDR3 extends over 13 amino acids. Trimming pared 6 bases from V and 2 bases from J, leaving 11 bases between. Germline V gives CDR1 MDHEN, CDR2 SYDVKM.

The chain couples TRBV5-1 to TRBJ2-7, with TRBD1 identical over 11 bases. The CDR3 sequence is 16 residues long. J was trimmed by 3 bases and V by 0 bases; bases with no gene match: 5. CDR1 SGHRS and CDR2 YFSETQ come from the germline V gene. Here the CDR3 reads CASSLEGQGVLYEQYF. CDR3 coding DNA: TGCGCCAGCAGCTTGGAGGGACAGGGGGTTCTCTACGAGCAGTACTTC. The variable domain in full, completed from reference TRBV5-1 and TRBJ2-7, reads KAGVTQTPRYLIKTRGQQVTLSCSPISGHRSVSWYQQTPGQGLQFLFEYFSETQRNKGNFPGRFSGRQFSNSRSEMNVSTLELGDSALYLCASSLEGQGVLYEQYFGPGTRLTVT.

Comments on this clone: This sample also contains other DNA sequences that code for the same CDR3. The J gene is TRBJ1-2, the V gene TRBV30; D uncertain. CDR1 is GTSNPN, CDR2 SVGIG, per germline (reference sequence). The CDR3 contains 11 residues. V lost 1 base and J 5 bases, leaving 5 bases between the germline ends. The CDR3 reads CAWSGTYGYTF. As DNA, the CDR3 is TGTGCCTGGAGTGGAACATATGGCTACACCTTC. The variable domain in full, completed from reference TRBV30 and TRBJ1-2, reads SQTIHQWPATLVQPVGSPLSLECTVEGTSNPNLYWYRQAAGRGLQLLFYSVGIGQISSEVPQNLSASRPQDRQFILSSKKLLLSDSGFYLCAWSGTYGYTFGSGTRLTVV.

The genes are TRBV29-1 and TRBJ2-1; TRBD2 matches at 9 bases. From germline, CDR1 is SQVTM and CDR2 ANQGSEA. The V and J ends lost 3 bases and 1 base, in that order; junction bases with no gene match: 4. This CDR3 region has 15 residues. The CDR3 DNA sequence: TGCAGCGTTGAGATCGCGGGAGGGTCCTACAATGAGCAGTTCTTC. This sequence encodes CSVEIAGGSYNEQFF.

The CDR3 DNA reads as TGTGCCAGCAGCTTATCGGGTGGCGAGCAGTACTTC. Protein: CASSLSGGEQYF. V and J are TRBV11-2 and TRBJ2-5; D is unclear. The DNA end favors TRBJ2-7, so the J call may be wrong. The length of the CDR3 is 12 residues. The germline V gene has CDR1 SGHAT and CDR2 FQNNGV.

V and J are TRBV6-5 and TRBJ1-5; D unclear. Germline assignment: CDR1 MNHEY and CDR2 SVGAGI. The ends were cut back, 0 bases at V and 6 bases at J, with 15 bases in the middle. The CDR3 is 16 residues long. The CDR3 region is CASSYSDPGMGQPQHF. The CDR3 DNA follows: TGTGCCAGCAGTTACTCGGATCCGGGGATGGGTCAGCCCCAGCATTTT.

The V gene is TRBV28, the J gene TRBJ2-4, with D perhaps matching TRBD2 (6 bases). The CDR3 length is 12 residues. Germline CDR1 and CDR2: MDHEN and SYDVKM. The V end was cut by 8 bases, the J end by 3 bases, with 8 bases between. CDR3: CASRDFKNIQYF. The DNA of the CDR3 is TGTGCCAGCCGGGACTTCAAAAACATTCAGTACTTC.

This clone is a singleton in its sample. CDR3 region: CASSLTGDYGYTF. The CDR3, as DNA: TGTGCCAGCAGCTTGACAGGGGACTATGGCTACACCTTC. The rearrangement joins TRBV25-1 to TRBJ1-2; TRBD1 matches 8 bases. From germline, CDR1 is MGHDK and CDR2 SYGVNS. CDR3 length: 13 residues. The junction had 3 bases not matched to a gene; V was cut back by 6 bases and J by 3 bases.